The 30 T cell receptor beta chains listed next were all sequenced from one sample in a study of persistence of HIV-infected CD4 T cells. These TCRs are of unknown antigen specificity. The libraries were made with immunoSEQ version 4 in survey mode. Using immunoSEQ multiplex PCR, the repertoire was profiled, and TCRdb retains in-frame clones only, with some absent. This sample yields 37,000 or so clones, of which about nine tenths are seen a single time; about 1.3% belongs to the top ten. Nonspecific anti-CD3/anti-CD28 bead stimulation represents the broad CD4+ T cell repertoire. CD4+ T cells upregulating both CD40 ligand and CD69 were sorted as responding cells. Sequences were derived from CD4+ T cells sorted from PBMCs after roughly 18-hour stimulation, sampled from a patient who received antiretroviral therapy. The origin of the receptors is an adult man with HIV who was CMV-seropositive.

The chain has TRBV3-1 (or the pseudogene TRBV3-2) and TRBJ1-2; 8 bases agree with TRBD1. The CDR3 consists of 17 residues. Germline CDR1 LGHDT, CDR2 YNNKEL (reference sequence). The J segment lost 7 bases and the V segment lost 4 bases, leaving 17 bases of the junction unmatched. CDR3 in DNA: TGTGCCAGCAGCCCGGATACCCGGGCAGGGGGCATTGCTGGCTACACCTTC. It yields the protein CASSPDTRAGGIAGYTF.

The chain is built from TRBV18 and TRBJ1-4, with a tentative D call TRBD1 (5 bases). V was shortened by 3 bases and J by 1 base, with 12 bases between the two germline ends. Germline V gives CDR1 KGHSH, CDR2 LQKENI. This CDR3 comprises 16 residues. This chain's CDR3 is CASSPDSRGTNEKLFF. The DNA for the CDR3 is TGTGCCAGCTCACCTGACAGCCGCGGAACTAATGAAAAACTGTTTTTT.

This clone was counted a single time. This sequence joins TRBV7-4 and TRBJ2-5, with TRBD1 matching over 9 bases. Germline loops: CDR1 SGHVT, CDR2 SQSDAQ. This CDR3 comprises 13 residues. Losses at the gene ends were 10 bases for V and 5 bases for J; bases not matched to a gene: 8. This CDR3 reads CATGQGREETQYF. In DNA, the CDR3 is TGTGCCACCGGACAGGGGAGGGAGGAGACCCAGTACTTC.

The chain has TRBV10-3 and TRBJ2-7; D not certain. The CDR3 contains 11 residues. Per the germline V gene, CDR1 is ENHRY and CDR2 is SYGVKD. Trimming took off 2 bases at V and 5 bases at J, with 4 bases between the two ends. In DNA, the CDR3 is TGTGCCATCAGTGAGGTGGACGAGCAGTACTTC. Translated, it gives CAISEVDEQYF.

This chain joins TRBV4-2 and TRBJ2-1, with D tentatively TRBD2 (7 bases). The CDR3 length is 16 residues. From germline, CDR1 is LGHNA and CDR2 YNFKEQ. V lost 4 bases to trimming and J lost 2 bases, with 15 bases between them. In nucleotides, the CDR3 is TGTGCCAGCAGCCCCACGGGGGGCTACCCCTACAATGAGCAGTTCTTC. This translates into CASSPTGGYPYNEQFF.

The rearrangement uses TRBV10-3 and TRBJ1-2, with TRBD1 identical over 8 bases. CDR1 and CDR2 from the germline V gene are ENHRY and SYGVKD. There are 13 residues in the CDR3. With V trimmed by 10 bases and J by 7 bases, 11 bases remained unmatched. As DNA, the CDR3 is TGTGCCACAGCCGGACAGGGAACAGGTGGCTACACCTTC. Its protein product is CATAGQGTGGYTF.

The CDR3 is CASSEPRVGGYTF. Here the CDR3 DNA reads TGTGCCAGCAGTGAGCCCAGGGTGGGCGGCTACACCTTC. This sequence joins TRBV2 and TRBJ1-2; perhaps TRBD1 as D (5 bases). The CDR3 contains 13 residues. CDR1 is SNHLY and CDR2 is FYNNEI in the germline V gene. V lost 3 bases, J lost 8 bases, and 13 bases lay in between.

This rearrangement joins TRBV4-3 to TRBJ2-1; perhaps TRBD2 as D (5 bases). The germline V and J ends were trimmed by 4 bases and 7 bases, with 11 bases remaining between them. The germline gives CDR1 LGHNA, CDR2 YSLEER. This CDR3 region has 13 residues. CDR3: CASSRGLINEQFF. The CDR3 DNA reads TGCGCCAGCAGCCGAGGACTCATTAATGAGCAGTTCTTC.

The V call is TRBV2, the J call TRBJ2-7, with 7 nucleotides matching TRBD1. The ends lost 4 bases at V and 2 bases at J; junction bases unmatched: 5. Germline CDR1 reads SNHLY; CDR2 reads FYNNEI. The CDR3 covers 14 residues. CDR3 in amino acids: CASSVERGPYEQYF. DNA of the CDR3: TGTGCCAGCAGTGTAGAAAGGGGGCCCTACGAGCAGTACTTC.

The CDR3: CAPRTRGIESEKLFF. DNA of the CDR3: TGTGCCCCAAGGACAAGGGGAATTGAAAGTGAAAAACTGTTTTTT. The V and J genes are TRBV24-1 and TRBJ1-4, with a possible D match to TRBD1 (5 bases). The V and J ends lost 12 bases and 7 bases respectively, with 23 bases between them. Germline-derived CDR1 and CDR2 are KGHDR and SFDVKD. CDR3 size: 15 residues.

The chain has TRBV5-6 and TRBJ1-6, with TRBD1 matching over 8 bases. The V gene's germline CDR1 is SGHDT and CDR2 YYEEEE. V gave up 0 bases and J gave up 10 bases; unmatched junction bases: 9. The length of the CDR3 is 16 residues. This CDR3 reads CASSLETGALWSPLHF. The CDR3 region has the DNA TGTGCCAGCAGCTTGGAGACAGGGGCCCTTTGGTCACCCCTCCACTTT.

The chain has TRBV18 and TRBJ2-5; TRBD1 is a possible D gene (6 bases). V gave up 6 bases and J gave up 4 bases, with 15 bases separating them. The germline gives CDR1 KGHSH, CDR2 LQKENI. The CDR3 runs to 14 residues. In DNA, the CDR3 is TGTGCCAGCTCCCCCCAGGGGCTGGGAGAGACCCAGTACTTC. It specifies CASSPQGLGETQYF.

The chain is built from TRBV3-1 (or the pseudogene TRBV3-2) and TRBJ1-1; D may be TRBD1 (5 bases). The V gene lost 4 bases and the J gene lost 1 base, with 10 bases spanning the gap. This CDR3 comprises 14 residues. Germline CDR1 reads LGHDT; CDR2 reads YNNKEL (reference sequence). This chain's CDR3 is CASSRDQGNTEAFF. DNA for the CDR3: TGTGCCAGCAGCCGGGACCAGGGGAACACTGAAGCTTTCTTT.

The CDR3 sequence is CASSLGREQYF. In nucleotides, the CDR3 is TGTGCCAGCAGTTTAGGGAGAGAGCAGTACTTC. The rearrangement joins TRBV28 to TRBJ2-7; TRBD2 might be the D (5 bases). The CDR3 sequence is 11 residues long. V shed 2 bases and J shed 7 bases, with 6 bases lying between them. Germline lookup yields CDR1 MDHEN and CDR2 SYDVKM.

The chain uses TRBV19 and TRBJ1-2; no clear D gene. CDR1 and CDR2 from the germline V gene are LNHDA and SQIVND (reference sequence). CDR3 size: 15 residues. V gave up 3 bases and J gave up 4 bases, with 15 bases separating them. The CDR3 DNA reads TGTGCCAGTAGTATTAGTGGGCCGACGCCCTATGGCTACACCTTC. Amino acid sequence: CASSISGPTPYGYTF.

This clone was counted a single time. This chain joins TRBV18 and TRBJ1-1, with D maybe TRBD1 (6 bases). In germline, CDR1 is KGHSH, CDR2 LQKENI. CDR3 size: 14 residues. Trimming left V 2 bases short and J 6 bases short, with 13 bases between. The CDR3, as DNA: TGTGCCAGCTCACCAGAAACCGAGGGGGCTGAAGCTTTCTTT. Translated: CASSPETEGAEAFF.

In this sample, this clone turned up once. The chain employs TRBV6-5 and TRBJ1-1; TRBD1 might be the D (5 bases). The CDR3 sequence is 11 residues long. Per germline, CDR1 MNHEY and CDR2 SVGAGI. Deletions cut 10 bases from V and 6 bases from J, with 12 bases between. Here the CDR3 reads CATTRDAEAFF. The CDR3 region has the DNA TGTGCCACCACGCGGGACGCTGAAGCTTTCTTT.

The chain recombines TRBV3-1 (or the pseudogene TRBV3-2) with TRBJ1-1; possibly TRBD1 for D (6 bases). The V end was cut by 4 bases, the J end by 11 bases, with 20 bases between. The CDR3 extends over 14 amino acids. Germline CDR1 is LGHDT and CDR2 is YNNKEL (reference sequence). The CDR3 is CASSLTSRGAVAFF. CDR3 nucleotide sequence: TGTGCCAGCAGCCTCACAAGCCGGGGGGCGGTCGCTTTCTTT.

The rearrangement uses TRBV12-3 or TRBV12-4 and TRBJ2-1, with D uncertain. The CDR3 sequence is 13 residues long. Deletions cut 7 bases from V and 2 bases from J, with 9 bases between. This CDR3 is CASIPGPYNEQFF. Written as DNA, the CDR3 is TGTGCCAGCATCCCCGGACCCTACAATGAGCAGTTCTTC.

V usage is TRBV7-2 and J usage is TRBJ2-5; maybe TRBD2 (5 bases). The CDR3 runs 14 residues. Germline V gives CDR1 SGHTA, CDR2 FQGNSA. The V end was cut by 2 bases, the J end by 4 bases, with 11 bases between. The CDR3 DNA follows: TGTGCCAGCAGCTTAATGAATGGAGGAGAGACCCAGTACTTC. Translation gives CASSLMNGGETQYF.

This clone showed up just a few times. This chain joins TRBV2 and TRBJ2-7; weak D call: TRBD1 (6 bases). CDR1 and CDR2 from the germline V gene are SNHLY and FYNNEI. Between the trimmed V and J ends, which lost 8 bases and 6 bases, there was a span of 23 bases. There are 15 residues in the CDR3. This chain's CDR3 is CASSNLHRDEAEQYF. CDR3 in DNA: TGTGCCAGCTCAAATCTTCACAGGGATGAGGCCGAGCAGTACTTC.

This clone was seen only once. This chain links TRBV6-5 with TRBJ1-4; no firm D call. The V and J ends lost 6 bases and 7 bases respectively, with 15 bases between them. The CDR3 covers 14 residues. The germline V gene has CDR1 MNHEY and CDR2 SVGAGI. DNA for the CDR3: TGTGCCAGCAGACCTATCGGGTTGCCTGAAAAACTGTTTTTT. Encoded protein: CASRPIGLPEKLFF.

The chain is built from TRBV3-1 (or the pseudogene TRBV3-2) and TRBJ2-6, with 7 bases fitting TRBD2. The V segment lost 4 bases and the J segment 0 bases; nucleotides outside the gene matches: 0. CDR3 length: 15 amino acids. The germline CDR1 and CDR2 sequences are LGHDT and YNNKEL (reference sequence). CDR3 bases: TGTGCCAGCAGCCGGGGGGGCTCTGGGGCCAACGTCCTGACTTTC. This gives the protein CASSRGGSGANVLTF.

J is TRBJ1-1 and V is TRBV6-5; no clear D. This CDR3 has 12 amino acids. CDR1 and CDR2 (germline): MNHEY, SVGAGI. Trimming cost V 6 bases and J 3 bases, with 8 bases left between them. The CDR3 sequence is CASSLMYTEAFF. CDR3 DNA: TGTGCCAGCAGCCTGATGTACACTGAAGCTTTCTTT.

The chain has TRBV2 and TRBJ2-2; 8 bases fit TRBD1. V lost 3 bases and J lost 4; bases outside the gene matches: 4. Germline assignment: CDR1 SNHLY and CDR2 FYNNEI. There are 15 residues in the CDR3. CDR3 nucleotide sequence: TGTGCCAGCAGTGAGCAGGGGGCGAGCACCGGGGAGCTGTTTTTT. This translates into CASSEQGASTGELFF.

The chain employs TRBV5-1 and TRBJ1-1; D is perhaps TRBD1 (5 bases). Trimming stripped 4 bases from V and 1 base from J, with 11 bases between. Germline CDR1 and CDR2: SGHRS and YFSETQ. The CDR3 sequence is 14 residues long. CDR3 amino acids: CASSPGTANTEAFF. The CDR3 region has the DNA TGCGCCAGCAGCCCGGGGACGGCGAACACTGAAGCTTTCTTT.

V and J are TRBV10-3 and TRBJ1-4; D might be TRBD1 (5 bases). The CDR3 contains 14 residues. V shed 6 bases and J shed 8 bases, with 16 bases lying between them. Germline assignment: CDR1 ENHRY and CDR2 SYGVKD. Here the CDR3 DNA reads TGTGCCATCAGCCCAGGGTCGAGGCGAGAAAAACTGTTTTTT. It translates to CAISPGSRREKLFF.

V usage is TRBV18 and J usage is TRBJ1-5; TRBD1 is a possible D gene (6 bases). Germline V gene sequence: CDR1 KGHSH, CDR2 LQKENI. The CDR3 sequence is 16 residues long. The ends were cut back, 3 bases at V and 6 bases at J, with 18 bases in the middle. This CDR3 reads CASSPPQGMGGQPQHF. Written as DNA, the CDR3 is TGTGCCAGCTCACCCCCACAGGGAATGGGAGGTCAGCCCCAGCATTTT.

The rearrangement joins TRBV19 to TRBJ1-2; D uncertain. The CDR3 covers 12 residues. V lost 1 base and J 11 bases, leaving 11 bases between the germline ends. Germline V gives CDR1 LNHDA, CDR2 SQIVND (reference sequence). CDR3 sequence: CASSIGRFLYTF. The CDR3 DNA reads as TGTGCCAGTAGTATAGGACGGTTTTTATACACCTTC.

This clone was recorded once. The rearrangement links TRBV19 to TRBJ1-1; D remains unclear. The V end lost 5 bases, the J end lost 1 base, and 5 bases lay between the germline ends. There are 12 residues in the CDR3. CDR1 and CDR2 from the germline V gene are LNHDA and SQIVND (reference sequence). CDR3 residues: CASSGENTEAFF. As DNA, the CDR3 is TGTGCCAGTAGTGGAGAGAACACTGAAGCTTTCTTT. Combining the CDR3 with reference TRBV19 and TRBJ1-1 gives the whole variable domain DGGITQSPKYLFRKEGQNVTLSCEQNLNHDAMYWYRQDPGQGLRLIYYSQIVNDFQKGDIAEGYSVSREKKESFPLTVTSAQKNPTAFYLCASSGENTEAFFGQGTRLTVV.